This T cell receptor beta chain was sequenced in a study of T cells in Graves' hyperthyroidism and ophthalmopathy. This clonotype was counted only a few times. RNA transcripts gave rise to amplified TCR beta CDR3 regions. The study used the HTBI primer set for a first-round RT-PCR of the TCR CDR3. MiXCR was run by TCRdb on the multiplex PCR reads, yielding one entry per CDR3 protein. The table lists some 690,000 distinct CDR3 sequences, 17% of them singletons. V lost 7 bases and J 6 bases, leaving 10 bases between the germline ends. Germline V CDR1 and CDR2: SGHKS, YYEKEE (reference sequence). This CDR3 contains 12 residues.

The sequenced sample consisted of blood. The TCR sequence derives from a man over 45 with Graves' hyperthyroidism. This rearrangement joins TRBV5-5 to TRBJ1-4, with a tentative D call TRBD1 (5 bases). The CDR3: CASGIGDEKLFF. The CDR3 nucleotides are TGTGCCAGCGGTATAGGGGATGAAAAACTGTTTTTT.